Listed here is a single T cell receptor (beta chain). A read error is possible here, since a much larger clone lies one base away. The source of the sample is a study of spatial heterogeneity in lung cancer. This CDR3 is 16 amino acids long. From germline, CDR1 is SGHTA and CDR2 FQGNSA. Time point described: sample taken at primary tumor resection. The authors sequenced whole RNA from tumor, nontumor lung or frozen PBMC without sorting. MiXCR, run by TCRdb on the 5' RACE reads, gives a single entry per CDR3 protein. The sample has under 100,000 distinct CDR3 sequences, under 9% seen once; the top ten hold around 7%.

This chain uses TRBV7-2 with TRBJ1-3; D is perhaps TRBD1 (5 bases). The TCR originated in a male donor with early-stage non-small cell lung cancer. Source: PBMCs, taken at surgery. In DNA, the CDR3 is TGTGTCAGCAGCCCGATGACAGCTAGCTCTGGAAACACCATATATTTT. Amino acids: CVSSPMTASSGNTIYF.